This T cell receptor (beta chain) was sequenced during a study of CD8 T cells in Susac syndrome. Random hexamers were used to reverse transcribe about 0.5 to 1 ug of RNA. The TCR beta CDR3 was amplified by immunoSEQ multiplex PCR across 54 Vbeta, 13 Jbeta. From the immunoSEQ multiplex PCR reads, TCRdb called clonotypes with MiXCR, one entry per CDR3 protein. This sample yields some 130,000 distinct CDR3 sequences, of which about 95% are seen a single time; roughly 0.13% belongs to the top ten. Healthy donors served as age- and sex-matched controls. V dropped 0 bases and J dropped 1; count of bases not matched to a gene: 5. Looked up from germline, CDR1 is SGHTA and CDR2 is FQGNSA. CDR3 length: 19 amino acids.

The receptor's source is a human donor in good health. The sample comprised CD4+ T cells from PBMCs. This chain joins TRBV7-2 and TRBJ2-2; 13 bases match TRBD2. CDR3 sequence (DNA): TGTGCCAGCAGCTTAGCCCCACGGACTAGCGGGAGGAACACCGGGGAGCTGTTTTTT. Its translation is CASSLAPRTSGRNTGELFF.